This T cell receptor beta chain was found in a study of shared clonotypes between healthy human individuals. Researchers ran the assay at a deep level. TCRdb's table, derived via immunoSEQ multiplex PCR, lists solely in-frame clones and lacks some. The data show about 1,500,000 clones, about 96% seen once. Trimming removed 4 bases from V and 0 bases from J, with 7 bases in between. CDR1 SGHDN and CDR2 FVKESK come from the germline V gene. The CDR3 is 14 residues long. This chain links TRBV14 with TRBJ2-1; no firm D call. Source material: naive CD4+ T cells sorted from blood. The subset denotes: CD45RA+ positively selected. The sequence derives from a man aged 25-45 years in good health. CDR3 loop: CASSLELSYNEQFF. In DNA form, the CDR3 reads TGTGCCAGCAGCCTGGAGCTCTCCTACAATGAGCAGTTCTTC.